This T cell receptor (beta chain) was retrieved from a study of T cell responses to AZD1222 COVID-19 vaccine. Findings and limits, study-wide: All repertoire sampling was performed exclusively after the peak T cell response. Most donors were white British, females outnumbered males, and clonal diversity was possibly underestimated. Seropositive at baseline were only 5 or 6 AZD1222 recipients. Spike regions recognized by vaccine-associated CD4 TCRs spanned the protein, led by 160-218 and 743-854.

Only one count was recorded for this clone. Its cognate antigen is unknown. The CDR3 covers 20 residues. Unmatched junction bases numbered 12, after V lost 3 bases and J lost 0 bases. CDR1 and CDR2 from the germline V gene are KGHSH and LQKENI. Sequencing used immunoSEQ multiplex PCR; TCRdb keeps in-frame clones, though not all of them. The data contain about 78,000 clones, roughly 90% of them singletons. This sequence joins TRBV18 and TRBJ1-4; 11 bases are a match to TRBD1. Sample: peripheral blood, taken on day 0 of MenACWY control vaccination. The TCR was taken from an adult in good health. The CDR3 sequence is CASSPQPGTGGKATNEKLFF. DNA of the CDR3: TGTGCCAGCTCACCGCAACCAGGGACAGGGGGGAAAGCAACTAATGAAAAACTGTTTTTT.